This T cell receptor (beta chain) was sequenced during a study of vaccination effects on CD4 cells after COVID-19. Study-wide background: Two-dose vaccination with either BNT162b2 or mRNA-1273 was given to the participants.

In the case of this clone: Antigen: not known.

Sequencing followed a ViraFEST assay step that expanded antigen-specific CD4+ T cells with viral peptide pools. Isolation of CD4+ T cells took place after more than 9 days of culture. Germline-derived CDR1 and CDR2 are SGHTA and FQGNSA. V trimming: 6 bases; J trimming: 4 bases; junction bases outside the gene matches: 3. The CDR3 covers 13 residues. The table came from immunoSEQ multiplex PCR; TCRdb's copy has only in-frame clones and leaves some out. The sample has about 79,000 clones, about 70% seen once. This TCR was recovered from a human donor who received a COVID-19 vaccine. The sample in question was CD4+ T cells from PBMCs cultured with HCoV-229E spike peptides, obtained before COVID-19 vaccination. The chain is built from TRBV7-2 and TRBJ1-5; 7 nucleotides agree with TRBD1. This chain's CDR3 is CASRGQVNQPQHF. The DNA of the CDR3 is TGTGCCAGCAGAGGACAGGTTAATCAGCCCCAGCATTTT.